One sample yielded the 6 T cell receptor beta chains listed below, sequenced in a study of cytomegalovirus exposure and HLA in healthy donors. Use of 60 Vbeta and 13 Jbeta primers characterized the PCR. Only in-frame clones appear in the TCRdb table, and some are missing; sequencing was by immunoSEQ multiplex PCR. Seen here are 170,000 or so clones, 84% observed once, and the top ten hold roughly 5.2%. Sequencing input: PBMCs. The receptors stem from a man between 18 and 35 years old in good health and CMV-seronegative.

CDR3 protein: CASSSTTGTKNIQYF. The CDR3 DNA reads TGTGCCAGCAGTAGTACCACCGGGACCAAAAACATTCAGTACTTC. V gene TRBV7-9 combines with J gene TRBJ2-4; D perhaps matches TRBD2 (5 bases). Germline assignment: CDR1 SEHNR and CDR2 FQNEAQ (reference sequence). The length of the CDR3 is 15 residues. Between the trimmed V and J ends, which lost 6 bases and 2 bases, there was a span of 14 bases. Full variable domain (outside the CDR3, taken from reference TRBV7-9 and TRBJ2-4): DTGVSQNPRHKITKRGQNVTFRCDPISEHNRLYWYRQTLGQGPEFLTYFQNEAQLEKSRLLSDRFSAERPKGSFSTLEIQRTEQGDSAMYLCASSSTTGTKNIQYFGAGTRLSVL.

The chain joins TRBV7-6 to TRBJ2-2; D is perhaps TRBD2 (6 bases). With 5 bases removed from V and 4 bases from J, the gap between germline ends came to 20 bases. This CDR3 comprises 17 residues. In germline, CDR1 is SGHVS, CDR2 FNYEAQ. CDR3 nucleotide sequence: TGTGCCAGCAGCCCCGAAGCGGGCCGTAAGTTCACCGGGGAGCTGTTTTTT. Its protein product is CASSPEAGRKFTGELFF. The whole variable domain, filled in from reference TRBV7-6 and TRBJ2-2, reads GAGVSQSPRYKVTKRGQDVALRCDPISGHVSLYWYRQALGQGPEFLTYFNYEAQQDKSGLPNDRFSAERPEGSISTLTIQRTEQRDSAMYRCASSPEAGRKFTGELFFGEGSRLTVL.

This chain links TRBV4-3 with TRBJ2-1; TRBD2 aligns across 9 bases. Unmatched junction bases numbered 8, after V lost 6 bases and J lost 8 bases. Germline CDR1 LGHNA, CDR2 YSLEER. This CDR3 has 14 amino acids. As DNA, the CDR3 is TGCGCCAGCAGGAGGCGGGAGGGAAACCATGAGCAGTTCTTC. It specifies CASRRREGNHEQFF.

The V call is TRBV5-4, the J call TRBJ2-2; no clear D. There are 15 residues in the CDR3. V dropped 3 bases and J dropped 4 bases, with 13 bases sitting between them. CDR1 and CDR2 (germline): SGHNT, YYREEE (reference sequence). For the CDR3, the DNA is TGTGCCAGCAGCTCTCCCAGGTTTAGCACCGGGGAGCTGTTTTTT. Protein sequence: CASSSPRFSTGELFF.

V usage is TRBV19 and J usage is TRBJ1-1; 7 nucleotides match TRBD1. CDR1 LNHDA and CDR2 SQIVND come from the germline V gene (reference sequence). J lost 4 bases, V lost 0 bases, and 11 bases had no gene match. The CDR3 contains 17 residues. The CDR3, as DNA: TGTGCCAGTAGTATAGATCCTGACAGGGCGGGGGGCACTGAAGCTTTCTTT. It yields the protein CASSIDPDRAGGTEAFF. Full variable domain (rest looked up from reference TRBV19 and TRBJ1-1): DGGITQSPKYLFRKEGQNVTLSCEQNLNHDAMYWYRQDPGQGLRLIYYSQIVNDFQKGDIAEGYSVSREKKESFPLTVTSAQKNPTAFYLCASSIDPDRAGGTEAFFGQGTRLTVV.

This chain joins TRBV30 and TRBJ1-4, with D possibly matching TRBD1 (5 bases). Trimming left V 8 bases short and J 10 bases short, with 14 bases between. Germline CDR1 is GTSNPN and CDR2 is SVGIG (reference sequence). The CDR3 is 11 amino acids. CDR3 residues: CAAPSGGKLFF. In DNA form, the CDR3 reads TGTGCCGCTCCATCGGGGGGAAAACTGTTTTTT. Combining the CDR3 with reference TRBV30 and TRBJ1-4 gives the whole variable domain SQTIHQWPATLVQPVGSPLSLECTVEGTSNPNLYWYRQAAGRGLQLLFYSVGIGQISSEVPQNLSASRPQDRQFILSSKKLLLSDSGFYLCAAPSGGKLFFGSGTQLSVL.